The T cell receptor beta chain under discussion was sequenced for a study of blood T cell repertoires in COVID-19. The V gene's germline CDR1 is MNHEY and CDR2 SVGAGI. This CDR3 is 13 amino acids long. Trimming pared 7 bases from V and 6 bases from J, leaving 13 bases between. Sequenced by immunoSEQ multiplex PCR; TCRdb stores in-frame clones only, minus some. Counted here are roughly 280,000 clones, approximately 86% occurring once; the ten biggest clones make up around 3.6%. Sequencing was done on a sample of peripheral blood. J is TRBJ2-1 and V is TRBV6-5; D is unclear. The receptor's source is a man aged 18 to 30 with active or convalescent COVID-19. CDR3 sequence (DNA): TGTGCCAGCACCGAATTTCTGGCCAATGAGCAGTTCTTC. Translating gives CASTEFLANEQFF.